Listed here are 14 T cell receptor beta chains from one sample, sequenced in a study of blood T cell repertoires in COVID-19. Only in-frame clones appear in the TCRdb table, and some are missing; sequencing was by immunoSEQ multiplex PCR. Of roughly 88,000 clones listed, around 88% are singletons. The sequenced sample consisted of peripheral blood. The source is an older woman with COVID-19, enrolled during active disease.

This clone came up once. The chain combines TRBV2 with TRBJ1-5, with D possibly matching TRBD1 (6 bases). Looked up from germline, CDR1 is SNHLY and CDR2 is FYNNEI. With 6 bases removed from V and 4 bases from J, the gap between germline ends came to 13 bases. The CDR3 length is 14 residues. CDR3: CASRGDIGNQPQHF. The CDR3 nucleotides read TGTGCCAGCAGAGGGGACATCGGGAATCAGCCCCAGCATTTT.

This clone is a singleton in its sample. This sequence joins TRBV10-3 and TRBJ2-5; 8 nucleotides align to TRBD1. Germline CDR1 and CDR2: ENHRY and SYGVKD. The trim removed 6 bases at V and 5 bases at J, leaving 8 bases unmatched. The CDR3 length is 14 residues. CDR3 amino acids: CAIRQGESRETQYF. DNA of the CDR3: TGTGCCATCAGACAGGGGGAATCGAGGGAGACCCAGTACTTC.

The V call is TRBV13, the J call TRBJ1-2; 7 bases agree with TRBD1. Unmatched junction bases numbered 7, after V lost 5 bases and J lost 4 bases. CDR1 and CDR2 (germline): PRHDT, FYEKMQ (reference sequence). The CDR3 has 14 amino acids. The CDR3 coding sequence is TGTGCCAGCAGCCGCACAGGGGACGGCTATGGCTACACCTTC. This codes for CASSRTGDGYGYTF.

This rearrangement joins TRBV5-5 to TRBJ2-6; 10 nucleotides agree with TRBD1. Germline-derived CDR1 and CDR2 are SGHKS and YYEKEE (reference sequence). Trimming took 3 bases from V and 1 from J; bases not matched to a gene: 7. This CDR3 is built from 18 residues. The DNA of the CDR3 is TGTGCCAGCAGCTGGGCCGGGACAGGGGCGTCTGGGGCCAACGTCCTGACTTTC. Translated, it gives CASSWAGTGASGANVLTF.

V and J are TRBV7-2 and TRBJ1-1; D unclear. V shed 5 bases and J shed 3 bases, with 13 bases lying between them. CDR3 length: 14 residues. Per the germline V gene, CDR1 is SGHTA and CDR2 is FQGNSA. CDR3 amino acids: CASSARRRDTEAFF. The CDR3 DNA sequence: TGTGCCAGCAGCGCAAGGAGACGGGACACTGAAGCTTTCTTT.

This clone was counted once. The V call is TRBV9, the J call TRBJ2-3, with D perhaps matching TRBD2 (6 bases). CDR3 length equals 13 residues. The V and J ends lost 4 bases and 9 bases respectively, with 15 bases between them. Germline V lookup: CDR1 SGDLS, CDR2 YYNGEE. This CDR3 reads CASSPSTSPTQYF. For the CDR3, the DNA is TGTGCCAGCAGCCCTTCAACTAGCCCCACGCAGTATTTT.

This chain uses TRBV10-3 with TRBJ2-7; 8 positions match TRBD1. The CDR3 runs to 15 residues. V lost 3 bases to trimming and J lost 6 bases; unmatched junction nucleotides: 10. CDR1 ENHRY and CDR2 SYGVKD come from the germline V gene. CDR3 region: CAISDPGQVRTEQYF. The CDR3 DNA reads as TGTGCCATCAGTGACCCGGGACAGGTTAGGACCGAGCAGTACTTC.

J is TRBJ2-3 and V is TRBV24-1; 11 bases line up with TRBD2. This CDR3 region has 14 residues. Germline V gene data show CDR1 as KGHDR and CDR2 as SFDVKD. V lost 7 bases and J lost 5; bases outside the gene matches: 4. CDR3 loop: CATSELAGVDTQYF. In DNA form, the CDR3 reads TGTGCCACCAGCGAACTAGCGGGGGTAGATACGCAGTATTTT.

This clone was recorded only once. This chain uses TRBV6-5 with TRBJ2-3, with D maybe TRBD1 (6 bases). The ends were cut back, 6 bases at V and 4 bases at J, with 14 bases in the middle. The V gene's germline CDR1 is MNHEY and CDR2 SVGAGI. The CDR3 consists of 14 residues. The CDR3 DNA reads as TGTGCCAGCAGCGCCCCTAGGGGGTCAGATACGCAGTATTTT. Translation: CASSAPRGSDTQYF.

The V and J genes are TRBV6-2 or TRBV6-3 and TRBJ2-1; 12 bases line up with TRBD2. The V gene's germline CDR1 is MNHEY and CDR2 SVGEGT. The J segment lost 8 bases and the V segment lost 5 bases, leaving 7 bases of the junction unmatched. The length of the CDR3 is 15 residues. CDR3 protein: CASSALAGGPYEQFF. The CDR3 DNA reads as TGTGCCAGCAGTGCCCTAGCGGGGGGGCCTTATGAGCAGTTCTTC.

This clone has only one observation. CDR3 nucleotides: TGTGCCAGCAGCTCAACGGGACAGGTCAGATCACCCCTCCACTTT. It is translated as CASSSTGQVRSPLHF. V is TRBV7-8 and J is TRBJ1-6, with 8 bases fitting TRBD1. This CDR3 comprises 15 residues. V was clipped by 4 bases and J by 10 bases; unmatched bases: 9. Germline V lookup: CDR1 SGHVS, CDR2 FQNEAQ.

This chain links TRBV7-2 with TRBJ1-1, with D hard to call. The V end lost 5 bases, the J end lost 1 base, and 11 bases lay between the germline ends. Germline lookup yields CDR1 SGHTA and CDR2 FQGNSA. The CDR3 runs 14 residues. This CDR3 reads CASSLLAGNTEAFF. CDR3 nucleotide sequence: TGTGCCAGCAGCCTGCTGGCAGGGAACACTGAAGCTTTCTTT.

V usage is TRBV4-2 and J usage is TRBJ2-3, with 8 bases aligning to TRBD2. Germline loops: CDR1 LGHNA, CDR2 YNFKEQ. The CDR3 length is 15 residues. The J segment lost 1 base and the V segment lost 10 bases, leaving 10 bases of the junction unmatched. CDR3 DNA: TGTGCCACCCAACGGGGGGGCCTTGGCACAGATACGCAGTATTTT. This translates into CATQRGGLGTDTQYF.

The DNA of the CDR3 is TGTGCCAGCAGCCAAGGGGGGGGCAATCAGCCCCAGCATTTT. This codes for CASSQGGGNQPQHF. The chain joins TRBV14 to TRBJ1-5; TRBD1 is a possible D gene (5 bases). There are 14 residues in the CDR3. Trimming pared 1 base from V and 2 bases from J, leaving 6 bases between. CDR1 and CDR2 (germline): SGHDN, FVKESK.